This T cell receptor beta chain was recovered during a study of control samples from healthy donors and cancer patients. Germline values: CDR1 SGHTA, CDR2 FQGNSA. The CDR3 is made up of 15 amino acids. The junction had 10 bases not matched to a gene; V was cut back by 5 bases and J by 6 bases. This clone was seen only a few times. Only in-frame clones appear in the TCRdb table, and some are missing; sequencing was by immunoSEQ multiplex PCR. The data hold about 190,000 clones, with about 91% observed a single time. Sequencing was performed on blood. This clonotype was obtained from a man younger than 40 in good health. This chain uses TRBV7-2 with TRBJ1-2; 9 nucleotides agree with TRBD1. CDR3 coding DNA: TGTGCCAGCAGCGGTTCACAGGGGGCGCGAGATGGCTACACCTTC. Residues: CASSGSQGARDGYTF.